A selection of T cell receptor beta chains follows, all from one sample in a study of cytomegalovirus exposure and HLA in healthy donors. The assay was immunoSEQ multiplex PCR, and TCRdb's table has in-frame clones only and misses some. This table holds approximately 100,000 clones, 73% found once. Material for sequencing was PBMCs. Receptor source: a man aged 35 to 55 in good health and CMV-seronegative. Each CDR3 is given with its conserved first and last residue. The D gene is left open where the match is weak. Clone size is shown for a subset of rows, as once, few, many or a class of expanded clone.

j_call,clone_size,d_call,v_call,cdr3_nt,cdr3_aa
TRBJ1-5,-,TRBD1,TRBV6-1,TGTGCCAGCAGTGGGGAAACAGGGGTTAGCAATCAGCCCCAGCATTTT,CASSGETGVSNQPQHF
TRBJ1-1,few,TRBD1,TRBV6-6,TGTGCCAGCAGTTACTCCACCGAGGGGGCCAGGGGTGCTTTCTTT,CASSYSTEGARGAFF
TRBJ2-3,-,-,TRBV18,TGTGCCAGCTCACTGGAGGCGGTCGATACGCAGTATTTT,CASSLEAVDTQYF
TRBJ2-5,few,TRBD2,TRBV29-1,TGCAGCGTTGTCGGGACTAGCGGAAAAGAGACCCAGTACTTC,CSVVGTSGKETQYF
TRBJ1-1,-,TRBD1,TRBV7-9,TGTGCCAGCAGCTTACCTAGGGGACAGGGGAACACTGAAGCTTTCTTT,CASSLPRGQGNTEAFF
TRBJ2-7,-,TRBD1,TRBV5-1,TGCGCCAGCAGCCCGGGGACAGGGAGGGGTACAGAGCAGTACTTC,CASSPGTGRGTEQYF
TRBJ2-6,-,-,TRBV4-1,TGCGCCAGCAGCCAAGCAGGGGCTGGGGCCAACGTCCTGACTTTC,CASSQAGAGANVLTF
TRBJ2-7,-,-,TRBV29-1,TGCAGCGTTGGGTCCAGGTCGTCATCCTACGAGCAGTACTTC,CSVGSRSSSYEQYF
TRBJ1-1,-,-,TRBV21-1,TGTGCCAGCAGCACCCGGGTCCCAGGGGGTGGGAACACTGAAGCTTTCTTT,CASSTRVPGGGNTEAFF
TRBJ2-6,-,-,TRBV9,TGTGCCAGCACAGTAGGCGACGGTCGAGGTTCCGGGGCCAACGTCCTGACTTTC,CASTVGDGRGSGANVLTF
TRBJ2-7,-,TRBD2,TRBV5-1,TGCGCCAGCAGCCCAGGGACTAGCGAGGATTACGAGCAGTACTTC,CASSPGTSEDYEQYF
TRBJ1-1,few,TRBD1,TRBV7-2,TGTGCCAGCAGCTTAGCGCCCGGGACAGGTTTTTCGAACACTGAAGCTTTCTTT,CASSLAPGTGFSNTEAFF
TRBJ2-5,few,TRBD1,TRBV7-2,TGTGCCAGCAGCTCTACGGGACAGTACCAAGAGACCCAGTACTTC,CASSSTGQYQETQYF
TRBJ1-1,-,TRBD1,TRBV6-4,TGTGCCAGCAGTCGGGACAGGAACACTGAAGCTTTCTTT,CASSRDRNTEAFF
TRBJ1-2,-,TRBD1,TRBV6-5,TGTGCCAGCAGTGTAGAGGGGACAGGGATTTATGGCTACACCTTC,CASSVEGTGIYGYTF
TRBJ2-3,once,-,TRBV28,TGTGCCAGCAGTCCCGCGGGGAGGAGCGACACAGATACGCAGTATTTT,CASSPAGRSDTDTQYF
TRBJ2-5,-,TRBD1,TRBV14,TGTGCCAGCAGCCTAGACAGGGGGACCCGCCAAGAGACCCAGTACTTC,CASSLDRGTRQETQYF
TRBJ2-5,-,-,TRBV9,TGTGCCAGCAGCCTCGAAGGGGGAGCGGAGACCCAGTACTTC,CASSLEGGAETQYF
TRBJ2-7,-,TRBD1,TRBV28,TGTGCCAGCAGTCCTGGACAGGGGAGCTCCTACGAGCAGTACTTC,CASSPGQGSSYEQYF
TRBJ2-1,-,-,TRBV19,TGTGCCAGTAGTATAACGGGAAGCAATGAGCAGTTCTTC,CASSITGSNEQFF
TRBJ1-2,few,-,TRBV18,TGTGCCAGCTCACCCGGGACTGGTGGCTACACCTTC,CASSPGTGGYTF
TRBJ2-7,-,-,TRBV9,TGTGCCAGCAGCGTAGGTTCTTCCTCCTACGAGCAGTACTTC,CASSVGSSSYEQYF
TRBJ1-2,few,-,TRBV19,TGTGCCAGTAGTATAGTTCGGCAGGCCAACGGTGACTATGGCTACACCTTC,CASSIVRQANGDYGYTF
TRBJ1-6,-,-,TRBV6-4,TGCGGGAGTCGGGCGGCCGAGGGTTCACCCCTCCACTTT,CGSRAAEGSPLHF
TRBJ2-3,-,-,TRBV5-6,TGTGCCAGCAGCCTTGGAAATCTGGGCAATACGCAGTATTTT,CASSLGNLGNTQYF
TRBJ2-2,-,-,TRBV5-1,TGCGCCAGCAGCCCCGGTAGAGAGAACACCGGGGAGCTGTTTTTT,CASSPGRENTGELFF
TRBJ2-1,few,TRBD2,TRBV19,TGTGCCAGTAGGACTAGCGGGGGGGCCCGCCCGAATGAGCAGTTCTTC,CASRTSGGARPNEQFF
TRBJ2-3,once,TRBD2,TRBV27,TGTGCCAGCACAGTGTACGGGGGAGCGGGGGTCCGGGATACGCAGTATTTT,CASTVYGGAGVRDTQYF
TRBJ1-1,-,-,TRBV6-1,TGTGCCAGCAGTGACTCCCCTTTGAACACTGAAGCTTTCTTT,CASSDSPLNTEAFF
TRBJ2-7,few,-,TRBV7-9,TGTGCCAGCAGCTCCGACCGGACAGCACCATCCTACGAGCAGTACTTC,CASSSDRTAPSYEQYF
TRBJ1-5,-,TRBD1,TRBV6-5,TGTGCCAGCAGTGACAGGGGCTTTGGTCAGCCCCAGCATTTT,CASSDRGFGQPQHF
TRBJ2-7,-,-,TRBV19,TGTGCCAGTAGTATAAATGGGCGAACAAGGTACGAGCAGTACTTC,CASSINGRTRYEQYF
TRBJ1-6,-,-,TRBV6-4,TGTGCCAGCAGTGATGAAGGAGTGTTGGGTTCACCCCTCCACTTT,CASSDEGVLGSPLHF
TRBJ2-1,-,TRBD2,TRBV4-1,TGCGCCAGCAGCCCGCTAGCGGGGGGGGACAATGAGCAGTTCTTC,CASSPLAGGDNEQFF
TRBJ1-1,once,-,TRBV4-2,TGTGCCAGCAGCCAAGAATTCGGGAGCACTGAAGCTTTCTTT,CASSQEFGSTEAFF
TRBJ2-2,-,TRBD2,TRBV6-6,TGTGCCAGCAGGAGCGGGGGGCAGATTGGCGGGGAGCTGTTTTTT,CASRSGGQIGGELFF
TRBJ1-1,-,-,TRBV5-4,TGTGCCAGCAGCTTGGCCGGGAACACTGAAGCTTTCTTT,CASSLAGNTEAFF
TRBJ2-5,-,-,TRBV7-2,TGTGCCAGCAGCCCCGCGGAGACCCAGTACTTC,CASSPAETQYF
TRBJ1-2,-,-,TRBV4-3,TGCGCCAGCAGCCACGGGTCTAACTATGGCTACACCTTC,CASSHGSNYGYTF
TRBJ1-1,-,TRBD1,TRBV27,TGTGCCAGCAGTTTATCCGGGACAGGGCACACTGAAGCTTTCTTT,CASSLSGTGHTEAFF
TRBJ1-2,few,-,TRBV29-1,TGCAGCCCGGGGGTCCCGGGCTACACCTTC,CSPGVPGYTF
TRBJ1-1,once,TRBD1,TRBV13,TGTGCCAGCAGCACAGGGACAGGGTATCTTCCCACTGAAGCTTTCTTT,CASSTGTGYLPTEAFF
TRBJ2-2,once,-,TRBV6-1,TGTGCCAGCAGTGACAGGGTTCGCGGGGAGCTGTTTTTT,CASSDRVRGELFF
TRBJ2-1,-,-,TRBV5-1,TGCGCCAGCAGCTTGACCGGGGGAGCATCCAATGAGCAGTTCTTC,CASSLTGGASNEQFF
TRBJ2-5,-,TRBD2,TRBV28,TGTGCCAGCAGTAGCGGGACTAGCCCAGGGGAGACCCAGTACTTC,CASSSGTSPGETQYF
TRBJ2-2,once,-,TRBV28,TGTGCCAGCAGTCCCCTCAGGGTGGCCGGGGAGCTGTTTTTT,CASSPLRVAGELFF
TRBJ2-5,-,-,TRBV7-7,TGTGCTAGCAGCTTAAATTCAAAAGAGACCCAGTACTTC,CASSLNSKETQYF
TRBJ2-7,-,-,TRBV6-1,TGTGCCAGCAGTGAAGATCCTGGGAGCTCCTACGAGCAGTACTTC,CASSEDPGSSYEQYF
TRBJ2-7,few,TRBD1,TRBV11-2,TGTGCCAGCAGCTTAGGGGACAGGGGGCCCTACGAGCAGTACTTC,CASSLGDRGPYEQYF